One T cell receptor beta chain is described in this entry. Which antigen it targets is not known. Germline and junction disagree at one end, which may indicate a read error. This sample stems from a study of a mutant IDH1 vaccine in newly diagnosed glioma (dated by TCRdb to 2020 to 2022). Concerning the study at large: Eight vaccinations were administered to patients in weeks 1, 3, 5, 7, 11, 15, 19 and 23, corresponding to visits V03 through V10. The approximately 32 treated patients were about 60% male and around 40% female, with a mean age of about 43 years. Peripheral blood was drawn at six visits: V03 (baseline), V05, V07, V10, V12 and V13. Longitudinal TCRB deep sequencing was performed for around 23 treated patients wherever samples were available for exploratory analyses. Prior to enrollment, standard therapy consisting of radiotherapy alone, temozolomide alone, or radiochemotherapy with temozolomide had been administered to patients, with the combination being received by most patients. In the chemotherapy-containing groups, vaccination started alongside temozolomide cycles, whereas in patients who had radiotherapy alone it started 4-6 weeks after radiotherapy. The research as a whole found: Pseudoprogression appeared unrelated to alterations in the top peripheral T cell clonotypes detected by TCRB sequencing. The authors noted that analyses of patient blood samples could not be reproduced because of sample limitations. Immune responses induced by the vaccine were seen in around 93% of patients across multiple MHC alleles. Selection of PBMC samples for TCRB deep sequencing was based on availability.

In the germline V gene (reference sequence), CDR1 corresponds to LNHNV and CDR2 to YYDKDF. CDR3 length: 13 amino acids, cysteine to phenylalanine. CDR3 DNA only is kept here, 39 bases in frame from base 1. Library construction relied on the immunoSEQ multiplex PCR assay. Rearranged TCR beta chain sequences were amplified using the hsTCRB Kit according to the manufacturer's protocol. TCRB libraries were sequenced on an Illumina MiSeq. The source study handled its data this way. Demultiplexing, trimming and gene mapping were performed with the kit vendor's proprietary platform. TCRdb took over this immuneACCESS table, retaining in-frame rearrangements with V and J assigned. Such tables are incomplete; in checked studies, under half of the missing clones stem from an unresolved V gene, and the remainder is unexplained. V and J calls and clone size come straight from that table; D and trimming were deduced from the DNA. Within this sample are 37,000 or so clones, with just under 85% of them counted one time only. The ten largest clonotypes hold about a quarter of the sample.

What the time point label conveys for this sample: week 5, during vaccination. Each vaccine dose, consisting of 300 ug of a 20-mer mutant IDH1 peptide in Montanide, was administered subcutaneously with topical imiquimod. Newly diagnosed WHO grade 3 or 4 IDH1-mutant astrocytomas showing loss of nuclear ATRX were present in the donors. The samples were drawn from NOA16, a multicentre, single-arm, open-label phase I trial in Germany that tested a mutant IDH1 peptide vaccine in humans for the first time. Genomic DNA for TCRB sequencing was isolated from EDTA blood with the DNeasy Blood and Tissue Kit. This sequence was found in a man aged 25-45 years with glioma. The material was PBMCs, obtained from a glioma patient whose treatment included an IDH1 peptide vaccine. Recombination linked TRBV15 to TRBJ2-4; no D gene can be assigned with confidence. The base sequence is TGTGCCACCAGCAGAGAGGGCGTAGACCTATGGGACTTC. Its protein is CATSREGVDLWDF.